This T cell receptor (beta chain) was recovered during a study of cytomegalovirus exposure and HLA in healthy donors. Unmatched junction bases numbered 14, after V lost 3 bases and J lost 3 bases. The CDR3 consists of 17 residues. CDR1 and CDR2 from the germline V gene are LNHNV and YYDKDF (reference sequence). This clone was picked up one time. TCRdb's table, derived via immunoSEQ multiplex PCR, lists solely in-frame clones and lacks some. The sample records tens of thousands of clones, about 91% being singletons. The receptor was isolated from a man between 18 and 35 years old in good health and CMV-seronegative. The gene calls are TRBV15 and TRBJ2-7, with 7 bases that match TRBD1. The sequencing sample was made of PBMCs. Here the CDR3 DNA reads TGTGCCACCAGCAGGGGGGCTATAGACAGGGAAGGCTACGAGCAGTACTTC. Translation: CATSRGAIDREGYEQYF.